This T cell receptor (beta chain) was identified during a study of blood T cell repertoires in COVID-19. Overall study context: Sources were T cells, B-cell-depleted T cells, or PBMCs; the material itself was cDNA or gDNA.

Germline V gives CDR1 SGHVS, CDR2 FQNEAQ. Trimming removed 5 bases from V and 5 bases from J, with 12 bases in between. The CDR3 extends over 13 amino acids. Clones were sequenced by immunoSEQ multiplex PCR, and TCRdb holds only the in-frame ones, with some missing. The data hold over 80,000 clones, with 60% to 85% observed a single time. This receptor was taken from a woman older than 75 with active or convalescent COVID-19. Sequencing used peripheral blood. The J gene is TRBJ2-5, the V gene TRBV7-8; tentative D call: TRBD2 (6 bases). The CDR3 DNA reads TGTGCCAGCAGCACGGGAGTTCGGGAGACCCAGTACTTC. It codes for CASSTGVRETQYF.